The 25 T cell receptor beta chains listed next were all sequenced from one sample in a study of beta chain features in type 1 diabetes. Sequencing targeted expressed TCRB transcripts, as all isolated RNA had been reverse transcribed. This table comes from immunoSEQ multiplex PCR, and its TCRdb copy is limited to in-frame clones, with some not included. The table lists 200,000 to 300,000 clones, 25% to 30% of them singletons. Sample: central memory CD4+ T cells from blood. Source of these receptors: a young man in good health.

The gene calls are TRBV5-6 and TRBJ2-7; D might be TRBD2 (5 bases). CDR1 and CDR2 from the germline V gene are SGHDT and YYEEEE. The ends were cut back, 4 bases at V and 0 bases at J, with 11 bases in the middle. The CDR3 extends over 14 amino acids. The CDR3 region has the DNA TGTGCCAGCAGCGAGGGTCTAAGCTCCTACGAGCAGTACTTC. Its protein product is CASSEGLSSYEQYF.

This clone has just a few counts. This chain joins TRBV20-1 and TRBJ2-1; no definite D call. The CDR3 loop spans 11 amino acids. Germline values: CDR1 DFQATT, CDR2 SNEGSKA (reference sequence). Trimming left V 3 bases short and J 6 bases short, with 6 bases between. In DNA, the CDR3 is TGCAGTGCTAGCGACGTCAATGAGCAGTTCTTC. This gives the protein CSASDVNEQFF.

This clone was seen at least ten times. This rearrangement joins TRBV28 to TRBJ1-1; no clear D gene. From germline, CDR1 is MDHEN and CDR2 SYDVKM. This CDR3 contains 15 residues. Trimming took 5 bases from V and 2 from J, leaving 15 bases between them. CDR3 DNA sequence: TGTGCCAGCAGTCCGCAGGACGGCCTTAACACTGAAGCTTTCTTT. Translated, it gives CASSPQDGLNTEAFF.

The V gene is TRBV7-8, the J gene TRBJ2-1, with TRBD1 identical over 9 bases. The germline V gene has CDR1 SGHVS and CDR2 FQNEAQ. V was clipped by 3 bases and J by 5 bases; unmatched bases: 5. This CDR3 contains 15 residues. This chain's CDR3 is CASSLQQGANNEQFF. The CDR3 DNA is TGTGCCAGCAGCTTGCAACAGGGGGCAAACAATGAGCAGTTCTTC.

The rearrangement links TRBV25-1 to TRBJ2-1, with 11 bases aligning to TRBD2. The CDR3 spans 15 residues. V lost 8 bases, J lost 8 bases, and 11 bases stayed unmatched. The germline gives CDR1 MGHDK, CDR2 SYGVNS. The CDR3 protein is CASCMLAGGKHEQFF. The CDR3 nucleotides are TGTGCCAGCTGCATGCTAGCGGGAGGTAAGCATGAGCAGTTCTTC.

This clone showed up just a few times. A junction boundary mismatches the germline segment, possibly from a read error. The J gene is TRBJ2-3, the V gene TRBV30; D possibly uses TRBD1 or TRBD2 (7 bases each). This CDR3 is 13 amino acids long. Germline V lookup: CDR1 GTSNPN, CDR2 SVGIG (reference sequence). CDR3 residues: CAGRLQGRGTQYF. The DNA of the CDR3 is TGTGCCGGGAGACTACAGGGGCGGGGGACGCAGTATTTT.

This clone was seen more than once but under ten times. This sequence joins TRBV7-6 and TRBJ2-3; possible D gene TRBD2, 6 bases. V was cut by 8 bases and J by 3 bases, with 9 bases left in between. This CDR3 has 12 amino acids. Per the germline V gene, CDR1 is SGHVS and CDR2 is FNYEAQ. The CDR3 region is CASARGTDTQYF. For the CDR3, the DNA is TGTGCCAGCGCCCGGGGGACAGATACGCAGTATTTT.

This clone came up many times. This sequence joins TRBV5-1 and TRBJ1-1; D remains unclear. This CDR3 has 12 residues. From germline, CDR1 is SGHRS and CDR2 YFSETQ. Between the trimmed V and J ends, which lost 3 bases and 10 bases, there was a span of 13 bases. The CDR3 DNA is TGCGCCAGCAGCTCCAACGGAGTAACAGCTTTCTTT. This codes for CASSSNGVTAFF.

This clone was seen a few times. The rearrangement joins TRBV2 to TRBJ2-5; D not certain. The CDR3 runs to 13 residues. V was trimmed by 7 bases and J by 5 bases, leaving 14 bases between them. In germline, CDR1 is SNHLY, CDR2 FYNNEI. CDR3 nucleotide sequence: TGTGCCAGCACTGGGTCCGCCAGGGAGACCCAGTACTTC. Translating it yields CASTGSARETQYF.

This clone was seen a handful of times. The J gene is TRBJ2-7, the V gene TRBV4-1, with D possibly TRBD2 on 6 matching bases. Trimming removed 0 bases at V and 5 bases at J, with 11 bases between. Per the germline V gene, CDR1 is MGHRA and CDR2 is YSYEKL. The CDR3 covers 14 residues. The CDR3 here is CASSQEGGTHEQYF. The CDR3 DNA sequence: TGCGCCAGCAGCCAAGAAGGAGGGACCCACGAGCAGTACTTC.

V gene TRBV9 combines with J gene TRBJ2-5; 10 nucleotides line up with TRBD1. CDR3 length equals 17 residues. In germline, CDR1 is SGDLS, CDR2 YYNGEE. The junction had 18 bases not matched to a gene; V was cut back by 8 bases and J by 5 bases. The CDR3 bases are TGTGCCAGTGATCGCGGCGGGACAGGGGTATTGGGGGAGACCCAGTACTTC. Protein sequence: CASDRGGTGVLGETQYF.

DNA for the CDR3: TGTGCCAGCAGTAGGGGTAGCGCCAGCGGGGATACGCAGTATTTT. Amino acids: CASSRGSASGDTQYF. V is TRBV28 and J is TRBJ2-3, with D possibly TRBD2 on 6 matching bases. The CDR3 loop spans 15 amino acids. Deletions cut 5 bases from V and 6 bases from J, with 18 bases between. CDR1 is MDHEN and CDR2 is SYDVKM in the germline V gene.

This clone was seen more than once but under ten times. This rearrangement joins TRBV5-4 to TRBJ2-5; 11 bases match TRBD2. Germline CDR1 is SGHNT and CDR2 is YYREEE (reference sequence). This CDR3 is built from 15 residues. J gave up 3 bases and V 0 bases, and 1 base lay outside the gene matches. CDR3 protein: CASSLGLAGKETQYF. The CDR3 DNA sequence: TGTGCCAGCAGCTTGGGACTAGCGGGGAAAGAGACCCAGTACTTC.

The rearrangement uses TRBV10-3 and TRBJ2-7; D gene uncertain. V dropped 3 bases and J dropped 5 bases, with 5 bases sitting between them. The CDR3 is 11 residues long. Germline V gives CDR1 ENHRY, CDR2 SYGVKD. The CDR3 here is CAISDGNEQYF. The CDR3 bases are TGTGCCATCAGTGATGGGAACGAGCAGTACTTC.

The chain uses TRBV14 and TRBJ2-3; a possible D gene is TRBD2 (6 bases). Between the trimmed V and J ends, which lost 4 bases and 4 bases, there was a span of 9 bases. The CDR3 extends over 13 amino acids. Germline V gene lookup returns CDR1 SGHDN and CDR2 FVKESK. CDR3 DNA sequence: TGTGCCAGCAGCCCACGACTAGCAGATACGCAGTATTTT. This sequence encodes CASSPRLADTQYF.

This clone was found a few times. The V call is TRBV29-1, the J call TRBJ1-2, with D perhaps TRBD1 (6 bases). The germline CDR1 and CDR2 sequences are SQVTM and ANQGSEA. The CDR3 is made up of 17 amino acids. Trimming left V 3 bases short and J 0 bases short, with 20 bases between. The CDR3 nucleotides are TGCAGCGTTGACCCCTCTGAGAACAGGGACCCTAACTATGGCTACACCTTC. Translation: CSVDPSENRDPNYGYTF.

This clone was seen only a few times. V gene TRBV4-3 combines with J gene TRBJ1-5, with D hard to call. Germline V gene lookup returns CDR1 LGHNA and CDR2 YSLEER. The ends were cut back, 0 bases at V and 9 bases at J, with 15 bases in the middle. This CDR3 is 15 amino acids long. CDR3 DNA sequence: TGCGCCAGCAGCCAAGATCTAACGACCCTAACGCCCCAGCATTTT. Protein: CASSQDLTTLTPQHF.

This clone was seen only a few times. The chain uses TRBV2 and TRBJ1-1, with D perhaps matching TRBD1 (5 bases). Germline values: CDR1 SNHLY, CDR2 FYNNEI. V lost 4 bases and J 1 base, leaving 10 bases between the germline ends. The CDR3 spans 14 residues. The CDR3 is CASSVWQGNTEAFF. CDR3 bases: TGTGCCAGCAGTGTCTGGCAGGGGAACACTGAAGCTTTCTTT.

J is TRBJ1-4 and V is TRBV5-6, with D possibly TRBD1 on 6 matching bases. Germline-derived CDR1 and CDR2 are SGHDT and YYEEEE. V lost 4 bases to trimming and J lost 5 bases, with 15 bases between them. The CDR3 is 15 residues long. The CDR3 spells CASSAIRDKNEKLFF. Written as DNA, the CDR3 is TGTGCCAGCAGCGCCATCCGGGACAAGAATGAAAAACTGTTTTTT. The entire variable domain, with the rest obtained from reference TRBV5-6 and TRBJ1-4, is as follows: DAGVTQSPTHLIKTRGQQVTLRCSPKSGHDTVSWYQQALGQGPQFIFQYYEEEERQRGNFPDRFSGHQFPNYSSELNVNALLLGDSALYLCASSAIRDKNEKLFFGSGTQLSVL.

This clone has more than one count but fewer than ten. The V and J genes are TRBV30 and TRBJ2-7; the match to TRBD1 covers 7 bases. Trimming cost V 8 bases and J 5 bases; bases outside gene matches: 9. CDR1 is GTSNPN and CDR2 is SVGIG in the germline V gene (reference sequence). The CDR3 length is 12 residues. The CDR3 spells CARRQGSHEQYF. In DNA form, the CDR3 reads TGTGCCAGGCGACAGGGCTCTCACGAGCAGTACTTC.

This clone was seen a few times. The genes are TRBV28 and TRBJ2-1, with 7 bases aligning to TRBD2. CDR3 size: 14 residues. Trimming cost V 2 bases and J 5 bases; bases outside gene matches: 3. Germline CDR1 MDHEN, CDR2 SYDVKM. The CDR3 nucleotides are TGTGCCAGCAGTTTAGGGACTAATAACAATGAGCAGTTCTTC. Residues: CASSLGTNNNEQFF.

This clone has only one observation. This chain connects TRBV7-6 to TRBJ2-3; 9 bases match TRBD2. CDR3 size: 15 residues. Unmatched junction bases numbered 8, after V lost 4 bases and J lost 6 bases. Germline loops: CDR1 SGHVS, CDR2 FNYEAQ. The CDR3 nucleotides read TGTGCCAGCAGCTCAGGACTAGCGCAGGCGGATACGCAGTATTTT. Protein product: CASSSGLAQADTQYF.

The CDR3 reads CASSLQGAEAGYTF. CDR3 DNA: TGCGCCAGCAGCTTACAGGGGGCTGAGGCTGGCTACACCTTC. The V gene is TRBV5-1, the J gene TRBJ1-2; TRBD1 agrees at 9 bases. J lost 7 bases, V lost 2 bases, and 6 bases had no gene match. CDR1 SGHRS and CDR2 YFSETQ come from the germline V gene. The CDR3 length is 14 residues.

V and J are TRBV5-1 and TRBJ2-3; 8 bases map to TRBD2. This CDR3 is 14 amino acids long. The trim removed 6 bases at V and 4 bases at J, leaving 7 bases unmatched. Per the germline V gene, CDR1 is SGHRS and CDR2 is YFSETQ. The CDR3: CASTLGSGADTQYF. CDR3 in DNA: TGCGCCAGCACCCTGGGTAGCGGGGCAGATACGCAGTATTTT.

This clone has just a few counts. V is TRBV19 and J is TRBJ2-6; tentative D call: TRBD1 (5 bases). Germline values: CDR1 LNHDA, CDR2 SQIVND (reference sequence). V was trimmed by 3 bases and J by 0 bases, leaving 9 bases between them. CDR3 length: 16 residues. The CDR3 here is CASSIHRPSGANVLTF. The DNA for the CDR3 is TGTGCCAGTAGTATTCACAGGCCCTCTGGGGCCAACGTCCTGACTTTC.